This T cell receptor (beta chain) is drawn from a study of shared clonotypes between healthy human individuals. Assay execution proceeded at the deep level. Produced via immunoSEQ multiplex PCR; TCRdb's table is partial and in-frame only. The sample lists about 680,000 clones, over 65% occurring once. CDR3 length: 14 residues. Trimming cost V 1 base and J 3 bases, with 10 bases left between them. Germline CDR1 and CDR2: SGHRS and YFSETQ. Splitting the CD4+ cells yielded a CD45RA+ naive subset and a CD45RA-negative memory subset. This clonotype originated in a woman aged 25 to 39 in good health. The sample was memory CD4+ T cells sorted from blood. Subset specified: CD45RA-negative fraction. The J gene is TRBJ1-1, the V gene TRBV5-1; D not resolved. The chain's CDR3 is CASSLWAADTEAFF. CDR3 in DNA: TGCGCCAGCAGCTTGTGGGCGGCAGACACTGAAGCTTTCTTT.